Shown below are 32 T cell receptor beta chains from a single sample sequenced in a study of blood T cells in healthy people across ages. A sample-barcoded 5' primer and a J-beta primer mix were used in a second PCR of roughly 7 to 11 cycles. One entry per CDR3 protein results from TCRdb running MiXCR on the 5' RACE reads. The table shows roughly 410,000 distinct CDR3 sequences, with 45% to 60% occurring only once. The specimen was blood. All receptors derive from a man in his sixties in good health.

This clonotype was counted only a few times. The chain joins TRBV7-9 to TRBJ2-6, with D uncertain. The germline gives CDR1 SEHNR, CDR2 FQNEAQ (reference sequence). V lost 5 bases and J lost 0, with 5 bases in between. CDR3 length equals 14 residues. The CDR3 reads CASSGNSGANVLTF. In DNA form, the CDR3 reads TGTGCCAGCAGCGGCAACTCTGGGGCCAACGTCCTGACTTTC. The variable domain in full, with the rest retrieved from reference TRBV7-9 and TRBJ2-6, is DTGVSQNPRHKITKRGQNVTFRCDPISEHNRLYWYRQTLGQGPEFLTYFQNEAQLEKSRLLSDRFSAERPKGSFSTLEIQRTEQGDSAMYLCASSGNSGANVLTFGAGSRLTVL.

This CDR3 is CASRRTGEQPQHF. Here the CDR3 DNA reads TGTGCCAGCAGAAGGACCGGGGAGCAGCCCCAGCATTTT. This rearrangement joins TRBV12-3 or TRBV12-4 to TRBJ1-5, with unresolved D. Trimming pared 6 bases from V and 7 bases from J, leaving 13 bases between. The CDR3 has 13 amino acids.

Points on this clonotype: One end of the junction does not line up with germline, which may come from a read error. The CDR3: CAGSSAMRGGWGFTDTQYF. The CDR3 DNA reads TGTGCCGGCAGTTCCGCTATGCGGGGGGGCTGGGGGTTCACAGATACGCAGTATTTT. The chain has TRBV27 and TRBJ2-3; 9 nucleotides match TRBD2. The germline V gene encodes CDR1 MNHEY and CDR2 SMNVEV (reference sequence). This CDR3 is 19 amino acids long.

As to this clonotype: A much larger clone differs from this one at a single base, so this may be a read error. This sequence joins TRBV5-1 and TRBJ2-3; 8 bases are shared with TRBD2. Germline values: CDR1 SGHRS, CDR2 YFSETQ. V dropped 4 bases and J dropped 5; count of bases not matched to a gene: 15. The CDR3 loop spans 17 amino acids. CDR3 protein: CASSPGGQGAGKDTQYF. For the CDR3, the DNA is TGCGCCAGCAGCCCGGGGGGGCAGGGAGCAGGCAAAGATACGCAGTATTTT.

The rearrangement joins TRBV20-1 to TRBJ2-4; TRBD1 agrees at 9 bases. J lost 13 bases, V lost 6 bases, and 19 bases had no gene match. Looked up from germline, CDR1 is DFQATT and CDR2 is SNEGSKA (reference sequence). The CDR3 contains 15 residues. The CDR3 reads CSADRPEQGAREQYF. The CDR3 bases are TGCAGTGCGGACAGACCGGAACAGGGGGCGAGAGAGCAGTACTTC.

The chain employs TRBV30 and TRBJ2-1; no clear D. V was cut by 3 bases and J by 5 bases, with 5 bases left in between. CDR3 length: 11 amino acids. Germline CDR1 GTSNPN, CDR2 SVGIG (reference sequence). CDR3 region: CAWRTHNEQFF. Here the CDR3 DNA reads TGTGCCTGGAGAACACACAATGAGCAGTTCTTC.

The V and J genes are TRBV11-2 and TRBJ2-5; 7 bases align to TRBD2. There are 17 residues in the CDR3. Germline-derived CDR1 and CDR2 are SGHAT and FQNNGV. With V trimmed by 4 bases and J by 11 bases, 22 bases remained unmatched. For the CDR3, the DNA is TGTGCCAGCAGCTCCCACCGGGGGAGGGCCGTGGAGAATGAGCAGTACTTC. It is translated as CASSSHRGRAVENEQYF.

The chain couples TRBV6-1 to TRBJ2-7; TRBD1 matches 8 bases. The end of the DNA aligns better with TRBJ2-5, so the J call may be wrong. The length of the CDR3 is 15 residues. Germline loops: CDR1 MNHNS, CDR2 SASEGT. The chain's CDR3 is CASSAARTGPETQYF. CDR3 DNA: TGTGCCAGCAGTGCGGCGAGGACAGGGCCAGAGACCCAGTACTTC.

The chain recombines TRBV20-1 with TRBJ1-5; 7 nucleotides match TRBD1. The germline V gene has CDR1 DFQATT and CDR2 SNEGSKA (reference sequence). The CDR3 length is 13 residues. V lost 5 bases, J lost 5 bases, and 6 bases stayed unmatched. The CDR3 protein is CSAGGDSYQPQHF. In DNA form, the CDR3 reads TGCAGTGCTGGGGGGGACAGCTATCAGCCCCAGCATTTT.

The chain is built from TRBV27 and TRBJ2-4, with 9 bases that match TRBD1. The end of the DNA aligns better with TRBJ2-7, so the J call may be wrong. The CDR3 consists of 14 residues. Germline CDR1 is MNHEY and CDR2 is SMNVEV (reference sequence). CDR3 in amino acids: CASSLLGQGHEQYF. Here the CDR3 DNA reads TGTGCCAGCAGTTTACTGGGACAGGGTCACGAGCAGTACTTC.

In its sample, this clonotype was seen a few times. V gene TRBV20-1 combines with J gene TRBJ2-1, with 10 nucleotides matching TRBD2. The CDR3 is made up of 16 amino acids. Germline lookup yields CDR1 DFQATT and CDR2 SNEGSKA (reference sequence). J gave up 4 bases and V 8 bases, and 14 bases lay outside the gene matches. This CDR3 reads CSPYIERGGHYNEQFF. The DNA of the CDR3 is TGCAGTCCCTATATAGAGCGGGGGGGCCATTACAATGAGCAGTTCTTC.

This clonotype came up a few times. V and J are TRBV28 and TRBJ2-1; 8 bases fit TRBD1. CDR1 and CDR2 (germline): MDHEN, SYDVKM. After removal of 5 bases from V and 6 bases from J, the junction contained 12 bases not matched to a gene. The CDR3 extends over 16 amino acids. CDR3 sequence: CASSPPGRGLRNEQFF. The CDR3 region has the DNA TGTGCCAGCAGTCCCCCCGGCAGGGGGCTACGCAATGAGCAGTTCTTC.

The rearrangement links TRBV6-5 to TRBJ2-3; possibly TRBD2 for D (6 bases). The germline V gene encodes CDR1 MNHEY and CDR2 SVGAGI. The CDR3 sequence is 16 residues long. The V gene lost 6 bases and the J gene lost 1 base, with 17 bases spanning the gap. The CDR3 sequence is CASSPGTPPRTDTQYF. CDR3 DNA: TGTGCCAGCAGCCCAGGGACTCCCCCCCGCACAGATACGCAGTATTTT.

The gene calls are TRBV9 and TRBJ1-1; D might be TRBD1 (5 bases). This CDR3 comprises 15 residues. V was cut by 2 bases and J by 1 base, with 12 bases left in between. Germline V gene data show CDR1 as SGDLS and CDR2 as YYNGEE. The CDR3 spells CASSVFEGPNTEAFF. The CDR3 coding sequence is TGTGCCAGCAGCGTGTTTGAGGGGCCGAACACTGAAGCTTTCTTT.

This clonotype appeared a few times. The chain couples TRBV5-1 to TRBJ2-5; 11 nucleotides agree with TRBD2. Germline trimming cut 4 bases from V and 6 bases from J; bases unmatched to any gene: 8. The CDR3 spans 15 residues. The V gene's germline CDR1 is SGHRS and CDR2 YFSETQ. The CDR3 DNA reads as TGCGCCAGCAGCCCCCCTAGCGGGAGGACGAAGACCCAGTACTTC. Its protein is CASSPPSGRTKTQYF.

V gene TRBV28 combines with J gene TRBJ1-2, with D perhaps matching TRBD1 (5 bases). Per the germline V gene, CDR1 is MDHEN and CDR2 is SYDVKM. The CDR3 is 14 amino acids. The ends were cut back, 4 bases at V and 4 bases at J, with 13 bases in the middle. The CDR3 bases are TGTGCCAGCAGTTCCAAGGGGCTGGGCTATGGCTACACCTTC. Protein sequence: CASSSKGLGYGYTF.

This chain links TRBV15 with TRBJ2-3, with 15 bases lining up with TRBD2. CDR3 length: 20 amino acids. Trimming cost V 0 bases and J 0 bases; bases outside gene matches: 7. Germline V gives CDR1 LNHNV, CDR2 YYDKDF (reference sequence). CDR3: CATSRDHGTSGGSSTDTQYF. The CDR3 coding sequence is TGTGCCACCAGCAGAGATCATGGGACTAGCGGGGGGTCTAGCACAGATACGCAGTATTTT.

This chain connects TRBV24-1 to TRBJ2-1, with D hard to call. The V end was cut by 7 bases, the J end by 7 bases, with 16 bases between. Germline V gene sequence: CDR1 KGHDR, CDR2 SFDVKD. The CDR3 loop spans 14 amino acids. The CDR3 coding sequence is TGTGCCACCAGCCAGAACGGTTTGGGGAATGAGCAGTTCTTC. Its protein is CATSQNGLGNEQFF.

This chain joins TRBV11-2 and TRBJ2-7; D not resolved. V lost 6 bases, J lost 0 bases, and 15 bases lay in between. The length of the CDR3 is 15 residues. The germline V gene encodes CDR1 SGHAT and CDR2 FQNNGV. The CDR3 spells CASRSMGQSSYEQYF. The CDR3 bases are TGTGCCAGCAGGAGTATGGGTCAGAGCTCCTACGAGCAGTACTTC.

This chain links TRBV6-6 with TRBJ2-7; either TRBD1 or TRBD2 may supply D (5 bases each). CDR3 length: 15 amino acids. Germline CDR1 is MNHNY and CDR2 is SVGAGI (reference sequence). With 6 bases removed from V and 0 bases from J, the gap between germline ends came to 15 bases. This chain's CDR3 is CASRAGTTSSYEQYF. CDR3 nucleotide sequence: TGTGCCAGCAGGGCCGGGACCACAAGCTCCTACGAGCAGTACTTC.

The CDR3 sequence is CASSQDWRQGAVGHYGYTF. The CDR3 DNA follows: TGCGCCAGCAGCCAAGATTGGAGACAGGGGGCGGTAGGCCACTATGGCTACACCTTC. The chain recombines TRBV4-1 with TRBJ1-2; 10 positions agree with TRBD1. Germline CDR1 is MGHRA and CDR2 is YSYEKL. This CDR3 is built from 19 residues. The V and J ends lost 0 bases and 3 bases, in that order; junction bases with no gene match: 13.

This clonotype was found a few times. The chain combines TRBV7-2 with TRBJ2-7; TRBD1 matches 9 bases. Germline CDR1 SGHTA, CDR2 FQGNSA. V shed 1 base, J shed 3 bases, and the junction held 7 bases outside the gene matches. The CDR3 has 16 amino acids. This chain's CDR3 is CASSLVTGGQGYEQYF. The CDR3 coding sequence is TGTGCCAGCAGCTTAGTGACAGGGGGACAGGGCTACGAGCAGTACTTC.

This rearrangement joins TRBV7-6 to TRBJ1-1, with a possible D match to TRBD1 (5 bases). The V gene lost 6 bases and the J gene lost 1 base, with 15 bases spanning the gap. Germline V gene data show CDR1 as SGHVS and CDR2 as FNYEAQ. The CDR3 totals 15 residues. The CDR3: CASSPAWGENTEAFF. The CDR3 coding sequence is TGTGCCAGCAGTCCCGCATGGGGGGAGAACACTGAAGCTTTCTTT.

CDR3 in amino acids: CSARSRSGGQSSYEQYF. The CDR3 region has the DNA TGCAGTGCTAGATCAAGGAGCGGGGGCCAAAGCTCCTACGAGCAGTACTTC. The gene calls are TRBV20-1 and TRBJ2-7; TRBD2 matches at 8 bases. This CDR3 has 17 amino acids. Germline loops: CDR1 DFQATT, CDR2 SNEGSKA (reference sequence). J gave up 0 bases and V 2 bases, and 12 bases lay outside the gene matches.

J is TRBJ2-7 and V is TRBV4-2, with a possible D match to TRBD1 (5 bases). The CDR3 is 15 residues long. The germline V gene has CDR1 LGHNA and CDR2 YNFKEQ. Trimming took 0 bases from V and 0 from J, leaving 9 bases between them. The chain's CDR3 is CASSQELGDSYEQYF. CDR3 DNA: TGTGCCAGCAGCCAAGAATTAGGGGACTCCTACGAGCAGTACTTC.

This clonotype has just a few counts. The J gene is TRBJ2-1, the V gene TRBV14; TRBD2 agrees at 7 bases. With V trimmed by 1 base and J by 9 bases, 9 bases remained unmatched. Per the germline V gene, CDR1 is SGHDN and CDR2 is FVKESK. This CDR3 contains 15 residues. The CDR3 region has the DNA TGTGCCAGCAGCCAAGCGGGGGGAGGAGCTTCTGAGCAGTTCTTC. Translating gives CASSQAGGGASEQFF.

This clonotype was recorded a few times. A single base separates this from a much larger clone, so it may be a read error. CDR3 bases: TGCGCCAGCAGCCCCCCGGGGGGGGTGGGATATGGCTACACCTTC. This sequence encodes CASSPPGGVGYGYTF. The chain has TRBV4-1 and TRBJ1-2; D perhaps matches TRBD1 (5 bases). Trimming cost V 4 bases and J 5 bases, with 17 bases left between them. The CDR3 sequence is 15 residues long. The germline CDR1 and CDR2 sequences are MGHRA and YSYEKL.

V and J are TRBV20-1 and TRBJ2-1; 12 bases fit TRBD2. V lost 6 bases to trimming and J lost 4 bases; unmatched junction nucleotides: 7. CDR1 is DFQATT and CDR2 is SNEGSKA in the germline V gene (reference sequence). The CDR3 contains 15 residues. For the CDR3, the DNA is TGCAGTGCCCATGGACTAGCGGGAATATACAATGAGCAGTTCTTC. It codes for CSAHGLAGIYNEQFF.

This rearrangement joins TRBV7-9 to TRBJ2-4; no definite D call. The germline gives CDR1 SEHNR, CDR2 FQNEAQ (reference sequence). The CDR3 has 15 residues. The germline V and J ends were trimmed by 5 bases and 0 bases, with 11 bases remaining between them. CDR3 sequence: CASSPVPLAKNIQYF. The CDR3 DNA reads TGTGCCAGCAGCCCTGTACCTCTAGCCAAAAACATTCAGTACTTC.

V usage is TRBV20-1 and J usage is TRBJ2-4; the match to TRBD2 covers 9 bases. The DNA matches TRBJ2-7 better at its end, which makes the J call doubtful. Looked up from germline, CDR1 is DFQATT and CDR2 is SNEGSKA (reference sequence). The CDR3 has 16 residues. The CDR3 reads CSARDLRLAEKYEQYF. The CDR3 DNA sequence: TGCAGTGCTAGAGATCTGCGACTAGCGGAGAAGTACGAGCAGTACTTC.

The table lists this clonotype with a few counts. The gene calls are TRBV10-3 and TRBJ2-7; D gene ambiguous. V lost 2 bases and J 7 bases, leaving 6 bases between the germline ends. This CDR3 region has 11 residues. Germline V gene sequence: CDR1 ENHRY, CDR2 SYGVKD. Written as DNA, the CDR3 is TGTGCCATCAGTGAGCTTCAGGAGCAGTACTTC. It codes for CAISELQEQYF.

This clonotype was found a few times. The chain carries TRBV7-3 and TRBJ2-3; 14 positions agree with TRBD2. The ends lost 4 bases at V and 8 bases at J; junction bases unmatched: 5. The CDR3 is 15 residues long. The V gene's germline CDR1 is SGHTA and CDR2 FQGTGA. The CDR3 is CASSWGLAGEGTQYF. The DNA for the CDR3 is TGTGCCAGCAGCTGGGGACTAGCGGGAGAGGGTACGCAGTATTTT. Using reference TRBV7-3 and TRBJ2-3 for the parts outside the CDR3, the full variable domain is GAGVSQTPSNKVTEKGKYVELRCDPISGHTALYWYRQSLGQGPEFLIYFQGTGAADDSGLPNDRFFAVRPEGSVSTLKIQRTERGDSAVYLCASSWGLAGEGTQYFGPGTRLTVL.